The text below deals with one TCR beta chain. This specimen comes from a study of blood T cell repertoires in COVID-19. Study-level background: Sites across the United States, Italy and Spain contributed samples from acute and convalescent COVID-19. Sample material is recorded as cDNA or gDNA derived from T cells, B-cell-depleted T cells, or PBMCs.

CDR3 length: 17 amino acids. With V trimmed by 1 base and J by 1 base, 5 bases remained unmatched. Germline loops: CDR1 SGHRS, CDR2 YFSETQ. As handled by the study authors: Counts of nucleated cells, estimated from reference gene primer amplification, were obtained. The table came from immunoSEQ multiplex PCR; TCRdb's copy has only in-frame clones and leaves some out. D and trimming come from the DNA, and the V and J calls and clone size come from that table. The sample carries 280,000 or so clones, 85% recorded once. This receptor was taken from a human donor in a cohort sampled during active COVID-19. J is TRBJ2-6 and V is TRBV5-1; 7 nucleotides match TRBD1. Sequenced: peripheral blood. The CDR3 here is CASSLRDSISGANVLTF. The CDR3, as DNA: TGCGCCAGCAGCTTGAGGGACAGTATTTCTGGGGCCAACGTCCTGACTTTC.